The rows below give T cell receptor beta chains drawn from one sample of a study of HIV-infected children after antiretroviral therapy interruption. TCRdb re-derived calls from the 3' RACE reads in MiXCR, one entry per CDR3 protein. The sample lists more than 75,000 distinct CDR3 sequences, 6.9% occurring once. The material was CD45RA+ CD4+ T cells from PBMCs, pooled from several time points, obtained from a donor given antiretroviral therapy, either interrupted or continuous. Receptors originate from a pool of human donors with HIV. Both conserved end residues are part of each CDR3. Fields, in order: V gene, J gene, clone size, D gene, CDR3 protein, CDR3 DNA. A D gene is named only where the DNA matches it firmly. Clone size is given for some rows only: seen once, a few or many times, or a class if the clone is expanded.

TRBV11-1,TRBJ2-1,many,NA,CASSLKGIFVNEQFF,TGTGCCAGCAGCTTAAAGGGAATTTTCGTCAATGAGCAGTTCTTC
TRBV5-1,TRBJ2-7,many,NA,CASSLGEFVSYEQYF,TGCGCCAGCAGCTTAGGGGAGTTCGTGTCCTACGAGCAGTACTTC
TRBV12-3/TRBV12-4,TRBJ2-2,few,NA,CASSLGGPTGELFF,TGTGCCAGCAGTTTAGGGGGCCCGACCGGGGAGCTGTTTTTT
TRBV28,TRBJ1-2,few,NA,CASSPSLTFRYGYTF,TGTGCCAGCAGTCCCAGTCTTACGTTTCGATATGGCTACACCTTC
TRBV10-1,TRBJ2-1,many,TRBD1,CASHPQGAKVNEQFF,TGCGCCAGTCATCCACAGGGGGCGAAGGTCAATGAGCAGTTCTTC
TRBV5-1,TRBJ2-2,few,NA,CASSLARTMNTGELFF,TGCGCCAGCAGCCTTGCTAGGACGATGAACACCGGGGAGCTGTTTTTT
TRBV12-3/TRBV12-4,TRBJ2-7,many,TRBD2,CASSPRGSGGAYEQYF,TGTGCCAGCAGTCCCCGGGGTAGCGGGGGAGCCTACGAGCAGTACTTC
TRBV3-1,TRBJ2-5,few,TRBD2,CASSLWALGTSRETQYF,TGTGCCAGCAGCCTATGGGCTCTTGGGACTAGCAGAGAGACCCAGTACTTC
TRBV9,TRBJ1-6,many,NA,CASSVGSGENSPLHF,TGTGCCAGCAGCGTAGGTTCAGGGGAGAATTCACCCCTCCACTTT
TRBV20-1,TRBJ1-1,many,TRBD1,CSAPWTGGAFEAFF,TGCAGTGCTCCTTGGACAGGGGGCGCGTTTGAAGCTTTCTTT
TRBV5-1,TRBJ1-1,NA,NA,CASSPGSSNTEAFF,TGCGCCAGCAGCCCCGGCTCTTCGAACACTGAAGCTTTCTTT
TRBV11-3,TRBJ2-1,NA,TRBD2,CASSLVLAGGSRNEQFF,TGTGCCAGCAGCTTAGTACTAGCGGGAGGGTCTAGGAATGAGCAGTTCTTC
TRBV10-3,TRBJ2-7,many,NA,CATTAAAYEQYF,TGTGCCACCACTGCGGCAGCCTACGAGCAGTACTTC
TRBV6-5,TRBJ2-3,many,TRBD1,CASRGQGSFADTQYF,TGTGCCAGCCGAGGACAGGGGTCCTTCGCAGATACGCAGTATTTT
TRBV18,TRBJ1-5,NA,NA,CASSKGSGNQPQHF,TGTGCCAGCTCAAAGGGTAGTGGCAATCAGCCCCAGCATTTT
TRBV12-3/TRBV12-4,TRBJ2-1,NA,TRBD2,CASSWEGEQFF,TGTGCCAGCAGTTGGGAGGGTGAGCAGTTCTTC
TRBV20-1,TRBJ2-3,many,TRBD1,CSAKGGQGTDTQYF,TGCAGTGCAAAGGGGGGACAGGGCACAGATACGCAGTATTTT
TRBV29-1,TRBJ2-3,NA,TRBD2,CSVGALAEQYF,TGCAGCGTTGGGGCGCTAGCGGAGCAGTATTTT
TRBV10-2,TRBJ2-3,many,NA,CASTYLETDTQYF,TGCGCCAGCACCTATCTCGAGACAGATACGCAGTATTTT
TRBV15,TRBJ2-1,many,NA,CATSRTSLIRGGDNEQFF,TGTGCCACCAGCCGAACATCGTTAATCAGGGGAGGTGACAATGAGCAGTTCTTC
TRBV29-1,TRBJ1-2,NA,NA,CSGYTGNDGYTF,TGCAGCGGTTATACAGGGAACGATGGCTACACCTTC
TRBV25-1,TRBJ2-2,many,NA,CASSDQGRSANTGELFF,TGTGCCAGCAGTGATCAAGGGAGGAGCGCGAACACCGGGGAGCTGTTTTTT
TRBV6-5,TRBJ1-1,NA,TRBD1,CASTSDRGNTEAFF,TGTGCCAGCACCTCAGACAGGGGGAACACTGAAGCTTTCTTT
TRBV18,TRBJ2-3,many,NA,CASSPPEVDRGFRTDTQYF,TGTGCCAGCTCACCACCGGAAGTCGATCGGGGGTTCCGCACAGATACGCAGTATTTT
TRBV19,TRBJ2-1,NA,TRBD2,CASSQVRAGGSEQFF,TGTGCCAGTTCTCAAGTTCGAGCGGGGGGTAGTGAGCAGTTCTTC
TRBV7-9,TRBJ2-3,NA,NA,CASRMSRDTQYF,TGTGCCAGCAGGATGTCACGGGATACGCAGTATTTT
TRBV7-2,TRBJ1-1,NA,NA,CASSRTRPRGEAFF,TGTGCCAGCAGCCGTACGCGACCCAGGGGCGAAGCTTTCTTT
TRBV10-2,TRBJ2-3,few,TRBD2,CASSYSQAGRTDTQYF,TGCGCCAGCAGTTACTCCCAAGCGGGGCGCACAGATACGCAGTATTTT
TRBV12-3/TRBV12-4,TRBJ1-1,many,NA,CASSWGRGTEAFF,TGTGCCAGCAGTTGGGGGCGAGGCACTGAAGCTTTCTTT
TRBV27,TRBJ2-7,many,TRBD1,CASRLDRSGEQYF,TGTGCCAGCAGGCTGGACAGGTCTGGCGAGCAGTACTTC
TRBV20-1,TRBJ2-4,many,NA,CSARDARPGHSARNIQYF,TGCAGTGCTAGAGATGCTCGACCGGGACATTCCGCCAGAAACATTCAGTACTTC
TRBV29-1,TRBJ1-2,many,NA,CSVEGLAHYGYTF,TGCAGCGTTGAAGGTTTGGCGCACTATGGCTACACCTTC
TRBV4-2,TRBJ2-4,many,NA,CASSEVEGKNIQYF,TGTGCCAGCAGCGAGGTTGAGGGCAAAAACATTCAGTACTTC
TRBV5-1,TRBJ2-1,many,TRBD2,CASSLAGLAGYNEQFF,TGCGCCAGCAGCTTGGCCGGACTAGCGGGGTACAATGAGCAGTTCTTC